This TCR beta chain was obtained from a study of CD8+CD57+ T cells in acquired aplastic anemia. Whole-study context: Sorting CD4+ and CD8+ cells gave DNA averaging about 3.1 ug.

The CDR3 spans 16 residues. Germline V gives CDR1 KGHDR, CDR2 SFDVKD. After removal of 4 bases from V and 8 bases from J, the junction contained 13 bases not matched to a gene. Genomic DNA, serving as template, underwent TCR beta VDJ and CDR3 profiling. MiXCR, run by TCRdb on the reads, gives a single entry per CDR3 protein. The sample lists around 170,000 distinct CDR3 sequences, approximately 48% occurring once. For sequencing, patients were chosen who had shown expansion of CD8+CD57+ cells by flow cytometry. Every patient was diagnosed with severe acquired aplastic anemia. Untreated patients provided the blood samples, with no therapy given before sampling.

J is TRBJ1-2 and V is TRBV24-1; 9 bases are shared with TRBD1. The source is a human donor with aplastic anemia. The sequenced sample consisted of sorted CD4+, CD8+, or CD8+CD57+ T cells (not recorded which) from PBMCs. DNA for the CDR3: TGTGCCACCAGTGACTCAACAGGGGGCGCATTGGAAGGCTACACCTTC. It codes for CATSDSTGGALEGYTF.